This section outlines one T cell receptor beta chain sequence together with its context. Vbeta (60) and Jbeta (13) primers were used in the PCR. Data came from immunoSEQ multiplex PCR; TCRdb stores just in-frame clones and leaves some out. The sample records over 250,000 clones, roughly 90% being singletons. The data are from a study of cytomegalovirus exposure and HLA in healthy donors. The CDR3 runs 14 residues. CDR1 and CDR2 (germline): LNHDA, SQIVND (reference sequence). Trimming removed 1 base at V and 4 bases at J, with 8 bases between. The chain carries TRBV19 and TRBJ1-5; D gene ambiguous. Sequencing input: PBMCs. The TCR sequence derives from a man aged 40-49 years in good health and CMV-seropositive. In DNA form, the CDR3 reads TGTGCCAGTAGTATAGCCGGGTCGAATCAGCCCCAGCATTTT. It is translated as CASSIAGSNQPQHF. The full variable domain, in which reference TRBV19 and TRBJ1-5 provide the parts outside the CDR3, is DGGITQSPKYLFRKEGQNVTLSCEQNLNHDAMYWYRQDPGQGLRLIYYSQIVNDFQKGDIAEGYSVSREKKESFPLTVTSAQKNPTAFYLCASSIAGSNQPQHFGDGTRLSIL.